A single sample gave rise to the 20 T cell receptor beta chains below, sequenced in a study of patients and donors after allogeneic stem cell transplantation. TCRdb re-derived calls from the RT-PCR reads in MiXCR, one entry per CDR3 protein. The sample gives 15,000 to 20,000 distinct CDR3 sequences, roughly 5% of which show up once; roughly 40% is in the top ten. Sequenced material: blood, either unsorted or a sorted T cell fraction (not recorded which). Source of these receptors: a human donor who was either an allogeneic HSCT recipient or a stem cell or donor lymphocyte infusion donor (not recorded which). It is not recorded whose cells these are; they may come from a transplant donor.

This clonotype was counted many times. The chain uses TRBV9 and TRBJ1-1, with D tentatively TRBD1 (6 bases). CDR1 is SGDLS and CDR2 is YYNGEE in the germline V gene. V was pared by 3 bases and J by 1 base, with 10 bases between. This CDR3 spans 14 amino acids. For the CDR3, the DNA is TGTGCCAGCAGCGACAGGGTGGAGAACACTGAAGCTTTCTTT. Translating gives CASSDRVENTEAFF. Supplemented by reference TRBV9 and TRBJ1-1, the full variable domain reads DSGVTQTPKHLITATGQRVTLRCSPRSGDLSVYWYQQSLDQGLQFLIQYYNGEERAKGNILERFSAQQFPDLHSELNLSSLELGDSALYFCASSDRVENTEAFFGQGTRLTVV.

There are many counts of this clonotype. CDR3 sequence (DNA): TGTGCCAGCAGCCCTAGAGGACTAGTAGGGACCCAGTACTTC. This encodes CASSPRGLVGTQYF. The chain employs TRBV7-7 and TRBJ2-5; 7 bases line up with TRBD2. This CDR3 spans 14 amino acids. The trim removed 5 bases at V and 7 bases at J, leaving 10 bases unmatched. Germline loops: CDR1 SSHAT, CDR2 FNYEAQ (reference sequence). The full variable domain, rest sourced from reference TRBV7-7 and TRBJ2-5, is GAGVSQSPRYKVTKRGQDVTLRCDPISSHATLYWYQQALGQGPEFLTYFNYEAQPDKSGLPSDRFSAERPEGSISTLTIQRTEQRDSAMYRCASSPRGLVGTQYFGPGTRLLVL.

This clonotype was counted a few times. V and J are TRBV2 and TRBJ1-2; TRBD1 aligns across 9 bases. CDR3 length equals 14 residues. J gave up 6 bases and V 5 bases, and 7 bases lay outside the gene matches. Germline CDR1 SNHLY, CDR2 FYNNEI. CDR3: CASSWDRAGHGYTF. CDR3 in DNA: TGTGCCAGCAGTTGGGACAGGGCGGGCCATGGCTACACCTTC.

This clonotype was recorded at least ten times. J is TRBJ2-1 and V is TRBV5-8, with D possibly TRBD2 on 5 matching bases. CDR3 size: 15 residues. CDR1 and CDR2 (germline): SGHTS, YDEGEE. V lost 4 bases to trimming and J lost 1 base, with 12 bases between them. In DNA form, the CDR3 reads TGTGCCAGCAGCATACTAGGTAGTTCCTACAATGAGCAGTTCTTC. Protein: CASSILGSSYNEQFF.

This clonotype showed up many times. CDR3 amino acids: CASSQGVGTNQPQHF. The CDR3 nucleotides read TGCGCCAGCAGCCAAGGGGTTGGGACGAATCAGCCCCAGCATTTT. V gene TRBV4-1 combines with J gene TRBJ1-5; weak D call: TRBD1 (5 bases). The CDR3 spans 15 residues. Trimming stripped 1 base from V and 4 bases from J, with 11 bases between. Germline V gives CDR1 MGHRA, CDR2 YSYEKL.

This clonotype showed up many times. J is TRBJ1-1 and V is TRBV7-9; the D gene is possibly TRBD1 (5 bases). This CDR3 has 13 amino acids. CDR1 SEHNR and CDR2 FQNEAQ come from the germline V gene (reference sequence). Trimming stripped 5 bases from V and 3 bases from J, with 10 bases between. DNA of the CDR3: TGTGCCAGCAGCCCCTGGGGGGACACTGAAGCTTTCTTT. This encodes CASSPWGDTEAFF. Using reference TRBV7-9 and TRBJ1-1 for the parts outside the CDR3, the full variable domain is DTGVSQNPRHKITKRGQNVTFRCDPISEHNRLYWYRQTLGQGPEFLTYFQNEAQLEKSRLLSDRFSAERPKGSFSTLEIQRTEQGDSAMYLCASSPWGDTEAFFGQGTRLTVV.

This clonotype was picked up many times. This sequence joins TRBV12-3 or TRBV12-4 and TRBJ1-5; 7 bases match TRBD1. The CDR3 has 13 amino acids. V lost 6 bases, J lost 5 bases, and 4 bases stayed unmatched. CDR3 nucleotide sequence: TGTGCCAGCAGGTCAGGGGGTCATCAGCCCCAGCATTTT. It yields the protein CASRSGGHQPQHF.

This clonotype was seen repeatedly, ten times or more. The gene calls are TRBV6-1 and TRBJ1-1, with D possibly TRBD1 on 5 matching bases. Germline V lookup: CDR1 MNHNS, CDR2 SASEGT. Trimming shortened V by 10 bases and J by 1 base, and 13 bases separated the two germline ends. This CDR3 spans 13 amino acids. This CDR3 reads CATRGTGNTEAFF. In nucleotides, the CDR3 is TGTGCCACCCGGGGGACGGGGAACACTGAAGCTTTCTTT.

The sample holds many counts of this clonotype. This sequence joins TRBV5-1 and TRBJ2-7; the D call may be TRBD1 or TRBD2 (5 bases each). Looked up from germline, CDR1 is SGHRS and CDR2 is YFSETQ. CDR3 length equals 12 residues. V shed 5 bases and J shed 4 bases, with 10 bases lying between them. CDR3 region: CASSVGEYEQYF. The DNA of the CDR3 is TGCGCCAGCAGTGTGGGGGAATACGAGCAGTACTTC.

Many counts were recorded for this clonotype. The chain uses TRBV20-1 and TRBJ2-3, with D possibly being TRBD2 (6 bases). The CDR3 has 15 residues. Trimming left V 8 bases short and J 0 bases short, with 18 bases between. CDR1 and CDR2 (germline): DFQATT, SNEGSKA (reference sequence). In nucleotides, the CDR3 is TGCAGTACAAAGGCGGGGCGCAGTAGCACAGATACGCAGTATTTT. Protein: CSTKAGRSSTDTQYF.

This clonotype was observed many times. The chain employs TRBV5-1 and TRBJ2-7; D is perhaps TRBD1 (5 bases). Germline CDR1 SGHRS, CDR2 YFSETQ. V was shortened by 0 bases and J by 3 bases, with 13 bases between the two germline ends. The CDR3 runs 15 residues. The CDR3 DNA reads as TGCGCCAGCAGCTTGGCCACAGGCTGGGGCTACGAGCAGTACTTC. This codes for CASSLATGWGYEQYF.

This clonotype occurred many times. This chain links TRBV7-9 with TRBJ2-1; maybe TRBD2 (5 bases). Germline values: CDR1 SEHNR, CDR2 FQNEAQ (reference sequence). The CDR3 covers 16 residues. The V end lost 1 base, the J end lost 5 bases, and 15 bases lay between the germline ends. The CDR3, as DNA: TGTGCCAGCAGCTTAGGTTTAGCGTGGGCCCACAATGAGCAGTTCTTC. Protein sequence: CASSLGLAWAHNEQFF.

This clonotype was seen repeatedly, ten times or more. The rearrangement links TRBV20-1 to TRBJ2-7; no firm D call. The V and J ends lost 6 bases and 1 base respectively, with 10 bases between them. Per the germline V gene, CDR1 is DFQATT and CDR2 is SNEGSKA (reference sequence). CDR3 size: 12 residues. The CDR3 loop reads CSASDTSYEQYF. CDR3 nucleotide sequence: TGCAGTGCCAGCGACACGTCCTACGAGCAGTACTTC.

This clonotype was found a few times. The CDR3 nucleotides read TGTGCCAGCAGCGACCTGGGGGGGGCCAACGTCCTGACTTTC. Translating it yields CASSDLGGANVLTF. The V call is TRBV5-8, the J call TRBJ2-6; no definite D call. The CDR3 sequence is 14 residues long. Per the germline V gene, CDR1 is SGHTS and CDR2 is YDEGEE. Trimming took off 4 bases at V and 4 bases at J, with 9 bases between the two ends.

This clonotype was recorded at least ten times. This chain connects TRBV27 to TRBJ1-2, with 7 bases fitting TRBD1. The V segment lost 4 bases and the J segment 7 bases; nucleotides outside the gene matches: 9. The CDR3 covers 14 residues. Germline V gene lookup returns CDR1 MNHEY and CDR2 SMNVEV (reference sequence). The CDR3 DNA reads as TGTGCCAGCAGTTATACAGGGGTCGGCGGTGGCTACACCTTC. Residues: CASSYTGVGGGYTF.

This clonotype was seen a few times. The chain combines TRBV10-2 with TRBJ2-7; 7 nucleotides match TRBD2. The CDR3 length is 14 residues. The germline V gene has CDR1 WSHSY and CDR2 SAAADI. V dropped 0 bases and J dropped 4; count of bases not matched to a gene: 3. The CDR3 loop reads CASSESGGGYEQYF. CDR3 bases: TGCGCCAGCAGTGAGTCGGGGGGGGGTTACGAGCAGTACTTC.

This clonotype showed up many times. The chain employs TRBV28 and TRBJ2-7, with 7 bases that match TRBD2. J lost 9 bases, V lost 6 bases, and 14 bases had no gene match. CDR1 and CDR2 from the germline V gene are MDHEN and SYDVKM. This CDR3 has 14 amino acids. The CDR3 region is CASSLLAGLVGQYF. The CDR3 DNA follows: TGTGCCAGCAGCCTTTTAGCGGGCTTAGTCGGGCAGTACTTC.

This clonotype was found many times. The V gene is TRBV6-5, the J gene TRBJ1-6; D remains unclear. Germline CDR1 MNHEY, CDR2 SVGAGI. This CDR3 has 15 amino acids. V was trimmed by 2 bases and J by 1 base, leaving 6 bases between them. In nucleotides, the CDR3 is TGTGCCAGCAGTTACGCGGGTTCCTATAATTCACCCCTCCACTTT. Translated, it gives CASSYAGSYNSPLHF.

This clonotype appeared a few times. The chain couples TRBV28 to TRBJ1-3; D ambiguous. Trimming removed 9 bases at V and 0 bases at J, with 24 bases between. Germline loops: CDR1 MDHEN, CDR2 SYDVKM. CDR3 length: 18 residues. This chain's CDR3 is CARGRFRTTRDSGNTIYF. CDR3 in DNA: TGTGCCAGGGGGAGGTTCCGAACGACAAGGGACTCTGGAAACACCATATATTTT.

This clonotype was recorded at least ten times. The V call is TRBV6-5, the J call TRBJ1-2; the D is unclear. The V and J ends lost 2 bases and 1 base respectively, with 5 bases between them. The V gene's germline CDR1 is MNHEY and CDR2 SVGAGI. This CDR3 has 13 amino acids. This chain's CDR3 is CASSYEGNYGYTF. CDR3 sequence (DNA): TGTGCCAGCAGTTACGAGGGTAACTATGGCTACACCTTC.